This TCR beta chain was obtained from a study of response to subunit inactivated influenza vaccine. Overall study results and limits: Every seasonal influenza vaccination brings in few new T cells, the authors suggested.

For this clonotype: What it binds is unknown.

TCRdb used MiXCR to reprocess the RT-PCR reads, holding one entry per CDR3 protein. The sample records under 500,000 distinct CDR3 sequences, over 9.5% being singletons. The V gene's germline CDR1 is SGHRS and CDR2 YFSETQ. The length of the CDR3 is 14 residues. Trimming cost V 4 bases and J 2 bases, with 12 bases left between them. The material was PBMCs from blood, obtained about 40 days after vaccination. This clonotype originated in a man between 50 and 59 years old who received an inactivated influenza vaccine. The genes are TRBV5-1 and TRBJ2-5; a possible D gene is TRBD1 (6 bases). The CDR3: CASSAGTQQETQYF. In DNA form, the CDR3 reads TGCGCCAGCAGCGCCGGGACACAGCAAGAGACCCAGTACTTC.